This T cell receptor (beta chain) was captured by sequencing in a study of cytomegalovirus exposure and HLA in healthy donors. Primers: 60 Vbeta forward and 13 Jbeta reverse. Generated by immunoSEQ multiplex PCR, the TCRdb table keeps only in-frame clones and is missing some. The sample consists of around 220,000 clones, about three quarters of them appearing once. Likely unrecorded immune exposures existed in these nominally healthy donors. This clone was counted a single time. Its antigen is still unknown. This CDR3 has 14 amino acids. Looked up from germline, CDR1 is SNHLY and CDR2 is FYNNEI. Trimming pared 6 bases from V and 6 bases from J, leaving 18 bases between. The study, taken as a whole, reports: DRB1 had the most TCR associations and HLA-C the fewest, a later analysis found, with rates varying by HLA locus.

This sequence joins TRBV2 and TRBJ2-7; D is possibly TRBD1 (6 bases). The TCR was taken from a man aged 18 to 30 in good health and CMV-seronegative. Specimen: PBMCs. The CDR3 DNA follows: TGTGCCAGCAGCGAGCATCAGGGGCCCCTCGAGCAGTACTTC. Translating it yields CASSEHQGPLEQYF.